The 20 T cell receptor beta chains below come from one sample, sequenced in a study of control samples from healthy donors and cancer patients (TCRdb year 2020). Library preparation used the immunoSEQ multiplex PCR assay. TCRdb obtained this table from immuneACCESS and retained in-frame rearrangements with V and J assigned. These tables miss some clones; where compared with another copy, unresolved V genes account for less than half of the shortfall, and the remainder is unexplained. Here the sample has about 98,000 clones; 79% occur a single time. Clones ranked in the top ten supply more than 9% of the sample. Specimen: blood. The source of these receptors is a woman in her thirties in good health.

This sequence joins TRBV5-1 and TRBJ1-2; maybe TRBD1 (6 bases). The CDR3 extends over 15 amino acids. Trimming removed 0 bases at V and 8 bases at J, with 17 bases between. Germline lookup yields CDR1 SGHRS and CDR2 YFSETQ. The CDR3 bases are TGCGCCAGCAGCTTGGAGGCAGGGGCTACCGACGGCTACACCTTC. Amino acid sequence: CASSLEAGATDGYTF. Based on the CDR3 plus reference TRBV5-1 and TRBJ1-2, the full variable domain is KAGVTQTPRYLIKTRGQQVTLSCSPISGHRSVSWYQQTPGQGLQFLFEYFSETQRNKGNFPGRFSGRQFSNSRSEMNVSTLELGDSALYLCASSLEAGATDGYTFGSGTRLTVV.

V and J are TRBV6-1 and TRBJ2-1; 12 bases agree with TRBD2. V was pared by 3 bases and J by 2 bases, with 2 bases of the junction left unmatched. The CDR3 consists of 16 residues. Per the germline V gene, CDR1 is MNHNS and CDR2 is SASEGT. The CDR3 spells CASSELAGGPYNEQFF. CDR3 nucleotide sequence: TGTGCCAGCAGTGAGCTAGCGGGGGGGCCCTACAATGAGCAGTTCTTC.

The CDR3 here is CASGLALSGTEAYEQYF. In DNA, the CDR3 is TGTGCTAGTGGTTTGGCCCTCTCCGGGACGGAGGCCTACGAGCAGTACTTC. V and J are TRBV12-5 and TRBJ2-7; the D gene could be TRBD1 or TRBD2 (5 bases each). Germline V gene lookup returns CDR1 LGHNT and CDR2 FRNRAP. The CDR3 has 17 amino acids. Trimming took off 1 base at V and 2 bases at J, with 18 bases between the two ends.

The rearrangement uses TRBV5-1 and TRBJ2-1, with 12 bases identical to TRBD2. The CDR3 loop spans 17 amino acids. CDR1 and CDR2 (germline): SGHRS, YFSETQ. V lost 3 bases to trimming and J lost 7 bases; unmatched junction nucleotides: 11. CDR3 DNA: TGCGCCAGCAGCTCCATTCCTAGCGGGGGGGCTGGGAATGAGCAGTTCTTC. Its translation is CASSSIPSGGAGNEQFF.

The CDR3 bases are TGTGCCATCAGTGAGGACCGATTCCGGGACCCAAATAGGGCTTTCTTT. Translating it yields CAISEDRFRDPNRAFF. The chain carries TRBV10-3 and TRBJ1-1; the D gene is possibly TRBD1 (5 bases). The CDR3 spans 16 residues. CDR1 and CDR2 (germline): ENHRY, SYGVKD. Trimming pared 2 bases from V and 11 bases from J, leaving 24 bases between.

The chain is built from TRBV2 and TRBJ2-7; D call uncertain. The germline CDR1 and CDR2 sequences are SNHLY and FYNNEI. Trimming shortened V by 3 bases and J by 7 bases, and 4 bases separated the two germline ends. The CDR3 consists of 10 residues. The CDR3 spells CASSDREQYF. DNA for the CDR3: TGTGCCAGCAGTGATCGTGAGCAGTACTTC.

Only one count was recorded for this clone. The junction departs from germline at one end; a sequencing error may be responsible. The CDR3 sequence is CASRSVPGDSSEQYF. CDR3 in DNA: TGTGCCAGCAGGAGTGTCCCGGGAGACTCCTCCGAGCAGTACTTC. The rearrangement uses TRBV6-5 and TRBJ2-7; a possible D gene is TRBD2 (6 bases). Germline V gene data show CDR1 as MNHEY and CDR2 as SVGAGI. The CDR3 consists of 15 residues.

V and J are TRBV10-1 and TRBJ1-6, with D tentatively TRBD1 (5 bases). The germline V gene encodes CDR1 WNHNN and CDR2 SYGVQD (reference sequence). Deletions cut 2 bases from V and 6 bases from J, with 8 bases between. CDR3 length: 14 residues. CDR3 sequence: CASSEGGLNSPLHF. CDR3 nucleotides: TGCGCCAGCAGTGAGGGGGGACTTAATTCACCCCTCCACTTT.

The V and J genes are TRBV5-1 and TRBJ1-2; D is uncertain. Germline CDR1 reads SGHRS; CDR2 reads YFSETQ. This CDR3 has 15 residues. Between the trimmed V and J ends, which lost 3 bases and 7 bases, there was a span of 19 bases. Here the CDR3 reads CASSSSVSGASGYTF. DNA of the CDR3: TGCGCCAGCAGCTCCTCGGTATCGGGAGCCAGTGGCTACACCTTC.

The chain carries TRBV10-3 and TRBJ2-7; 12 bases align to TRBD2. The CDR3 has 14 residues. V lost 6 bases and J lost 2; bases outside the gene matches: 2. CDR1 ENHRY and CDR2 SYGVKD come from the germline V gene. The CDR3 region has the DNA TGTGCCATCAGCCCTAGCGGGGGGGCCTACGAGCAGTACTTC. Its translation is CAISPSGGAYEQYF.

This chain joins TRBV12-3 or TRBV12-4 and TRBJ1-2; D is unclear. V lost 6 bases and J 6 bases, leaving 14 bases between the germline ends. This CDR3 region has 13 residues. The CDR3: CASREARANGYTF. The CDR3 DNA follows: TGTGCCAGCAGGGAGGCTCGAGCCAATGGCTACACCTTC.

The chain uses TRBV19 and TRBJ1-6; possible D gene TRBD1, 6 bases. Germline V gives CDR1 LNHDA, CDR2 SQIVND (reference sequence). V shed 2 bases and J shed 9 bases, with 20 bases lying between them. The CDR3 is 17 residues long. CDR3 residues: CASSISATGTLISPLHF. The CDR3 region has the DNA TGTGCCAGTAGTATATCCGCCACCGGGACATTGATTTCACCCCTCCACTTT.

The chain joins TRBV5-4 to TRBJ1-1; D is unclear. The V gene's germline CDR1 is SGHNT and CDR2 YYREEE (reference sequence). Trimming stripped 2 bases from V and 5 bases from J, with 10 bases between. The CDR3 is 13 residues long. The CDR3 DNA follows: TGTGCCAGCAGCTTCCCGGGCCGGACTGAAGCTTTCTTT. Protein: CASSFPGRTEAFF.

The chain carries TRBV10-2 and TRBJ1-2; the D is unclear. The CDR3 is 13 residues long. Germline CDR1 WSHSY, CDR2 SAAADI. Deletions cut 6 bases from V and 6 bases from J, with 14 bases between. In DNA form, the CDR3 reads TGCGCCAGCAGCACCCGGGTCTTAGATGGCTACACCTTC. This codes for CASSTRVLDGYTF.

The rearrangement joins TRBV5-1 to TRBJ1-5, with TRBD1 matching over 7 bases. V was clipped by 3 bases and J by 8 bases; unmatched bases: 5. In germline, CDR1 is SGHRS, CDR2 YFSETQ. CDR3 size: 13 residues. The CDR3 spells CASSSSGGEPQHF. The DNA for the CDR3 is TGCGCCAGCAGCTCGTCAGGGGGAGAGCCCCAGCATTTT.

The chain is built from TRBV6-1 and TRBJ1-2, with D tentatively TRBD1 (5 bases). The ends were cut back, 0 bases at V and 4 bases at J, with 12 bases in the middle. The CDR3 runs 15 residues. Germline-derived CDR1 and CDR2 are MNHNS and SASEGT. The CDR3 nucleotides are TGTGCCAGCAGTGAAGCGCTTGACAGCACCTATGGCTACACCTTC. Translation gives CASSEALDSTYGYTF.

For the CDR3, the DNA is TGTGCCAGCAGCTTACGGGGCACTGAAGCTTTCTTT. Its protein product is CASSLRGTEAFF. The V gene is TRBV5-6, the J gene TRBJ1-1; D is undetermined. The CDR3 extends over 12 amino acids. Deletions cut 2 bases from V and 4 bases from J, with 6 bases between. Germline values: CDR1 SGHDT, CDR2 YYEEEE.

This clone was detected once. The chain is built from TRBV3-1 (or the pseudogene TRBV3-2) and TRBJ2-3; 10 nucleotides match TRBD1. The CDR3 totals 19 residues. Germline V gives CDR1 LGHDT, CDR2 YNNKEL (reference sequence). With 4 bases clipped from V and 0 bases from J, the junction kept 13 bases outside the gene matches. CDR3 residues: CASSLRGTGVFSSTDTQYF. CDR3 sequence (DNA): TGTGCCAGCAGCCTCCGTGGGACAGGGGTATTTTCTAGCACAGATACGCAGTATTTT.

J is TRBJ1-2 and V is TRBV6-6; 9 bases line up with TRBD1. The V and J ends lost 5 bases and 5 bases, in that order; junction bases with no gene match: 6. The germline V gene encodes CDR1 MNHNY and CDR2 SVGAGI (reference sequence). This CDR3 has 14 amino acids. CDR3 sequence reads: CASSPDRGGYGYTF. Written as DNA, the CDR3 is TGTGCCAGCAGTCCGGACAGGGGAGGGTATGGCTACACCTTC.

CDR3 sequence reads: CASSVAGTGGRYTEAFF. The CDR3 DNA sequence: TGTGCCAGCAGCGTAGCCGGGACAGGGGGCCGGTACACTGAAGCTTTCTTT. V gene TRBV9 combines with J gene TRBJ1-1, with 12 positions matching TRBD1. The V and J ends lost 0 bases and 3 bases, in that order; junction bases with no gene match: 6. CDR3 length: 17 residues. CDR1 SGDLS and CDR2 YYNGEE come from the germline V gene.